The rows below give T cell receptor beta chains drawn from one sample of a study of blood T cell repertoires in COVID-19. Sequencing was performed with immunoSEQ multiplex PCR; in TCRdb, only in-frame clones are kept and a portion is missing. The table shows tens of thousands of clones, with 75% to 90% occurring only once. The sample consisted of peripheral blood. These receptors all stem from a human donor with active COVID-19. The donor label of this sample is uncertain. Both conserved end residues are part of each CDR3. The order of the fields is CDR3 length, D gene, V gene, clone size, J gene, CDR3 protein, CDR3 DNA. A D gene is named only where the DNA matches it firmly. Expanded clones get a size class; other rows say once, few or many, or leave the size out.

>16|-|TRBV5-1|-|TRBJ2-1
CASSILPIYSYNEQFF
TGCGCCAGCAGCATACTCCCGATATACTCCTACAATGAGCAGTTCTTC
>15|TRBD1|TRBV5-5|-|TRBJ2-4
CASSSRTGAVSIQYF
TGTGCCAGCAGCTCGCGGACAGGGGCGGTAAGCATTCAGTACTTC
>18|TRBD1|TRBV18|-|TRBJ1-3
CASSPGQGGYRAGNTIYF
TGTGCCAGCTCACCCGGACAGGGGGGTTATCGTGCTGGAAACACCATATATTTT
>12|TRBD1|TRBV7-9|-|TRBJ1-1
CASSKGDSRAFF
TGTGCCAGCAGTAAGGGGGACAGTCGAGCTTTCTTT
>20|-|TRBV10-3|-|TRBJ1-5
CAISDRGKGMWGNSNQPQHF
TGTGCCATCAGTGACAGGGGAAAAGGCATGTGGGGTAATAGCAATCAGCCCCAGCATTTT
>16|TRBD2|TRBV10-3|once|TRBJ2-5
CAISESGTSGRETQYF
TGTGCCATCAGTGAGTCCGGGACTAGCGGGAGAGAGACCCAGTACTTC
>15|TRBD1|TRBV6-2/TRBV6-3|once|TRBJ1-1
CASSFRDRANTEAFF
TGTGCCAGCAGTTTCCGGGACAGGGCCAACACTGAAGCTTTCTTT
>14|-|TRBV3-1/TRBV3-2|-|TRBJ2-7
CASSQGRKAVEQYF
TGTGCCAGCAGCCAAGGTCGAAAGGCGGTCGAGCAGTACTTC
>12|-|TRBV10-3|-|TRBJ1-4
CAISATNEKLFF
TGTGCCATCAGCGCAACTAATGAAAAACTGTTTTTT
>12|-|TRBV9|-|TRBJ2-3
CASSVGGGTQYF
TGTGCCAGCAGCGTAGGGGGGGGCACGCAGTATTTT
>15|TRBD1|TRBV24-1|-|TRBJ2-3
CATSDRGKGSDTQYF
TGTGCCACCAGCGACAGGGGGAAAGGTTCGGATACGCAGTATTTT
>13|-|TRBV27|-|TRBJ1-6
CASSLTVNSPLHF
TGTGCCAGCAGTTTGACAGTAAATTCACCCCTCCACTTT
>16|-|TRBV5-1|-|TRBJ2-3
CASSLRAGYYTDTQYF
TGCGCCAGCAGCTTGCGGGCGGGCTATTACACAGATACGCAGTATTTT
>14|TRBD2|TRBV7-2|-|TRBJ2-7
CASREAGVWYEQYF
TGTGCCAGCAGAGAAGCGGGAGTTTGGTACGAGCAGTACTTC
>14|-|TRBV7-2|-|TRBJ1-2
CASSRSVGNYGYTF
TGTGCCAGCAGCCGCTCGGTGGGCAACTATGGCTACACCTTC
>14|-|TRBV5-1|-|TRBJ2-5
CASSFRGGRETQYF
TGCGCCAGCAGCTTTCGGGGTGGAAGGGAGACCCAGTACTTC
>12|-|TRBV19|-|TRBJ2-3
CASSISVDTQYF
TGTGCCAGTAGTATATCCGTAGATACGCAGTATTTT
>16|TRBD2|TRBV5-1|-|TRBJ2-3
CASSLDTLAGTDTQYF
TGCGCCAGCAGCTTGGATACCCTAGCGGGCACAGATACGCAGTATTTT
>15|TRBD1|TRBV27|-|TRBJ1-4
CASRPRGQVSEKLFF
TGTGCCAGCCGTCCAAGGGGACAGGTGTCTGAAAAACTGTTTTTT
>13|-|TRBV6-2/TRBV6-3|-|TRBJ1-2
CASSSEGFYGYTF
TGTGCCAGCAGTTCAGAGGGATTCTATGGCTACACCTTC
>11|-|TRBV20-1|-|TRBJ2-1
CSARYDRNKFF
TGCAGTGCTCGATATGACAGAAATAAGTTCTTC
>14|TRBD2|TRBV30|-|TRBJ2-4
CAWKEAGTKNIQYF
TGTGCCTGGAAAGAAGCGGGGACCAAAAACATTCAGTACTTC
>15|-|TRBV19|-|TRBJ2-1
CASRREDPMYNEQFF
TGTGCCAGTAGAAGAGAGGATCCGATGTACAATGAGCAGTTCTTC
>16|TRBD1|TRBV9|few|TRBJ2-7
CASTWGDGQGFYEQYF
TGTGCCAGCACTTGGGGCGATGGACAGGGGTTCTACGAGCAGTACTTC
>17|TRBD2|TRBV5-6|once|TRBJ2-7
CASSLEVGLAGKYEQYF
TGTGCCAGCAGCTTGGAAGTTGGGCTAGCGGGGAAATACGAGCAGTACTTC
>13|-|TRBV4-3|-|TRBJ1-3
CASSQTSGNTIYF
TGCGCCAGCAGCCAGACTTCTGGAAACACCATATATTTT
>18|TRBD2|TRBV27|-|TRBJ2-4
CASSSLAGWGLAKNIQYF
TGTGCCAGCAGTTCACTAGCGGGGTGGGGATTAGCCAAAAACATTCAGTACTTC
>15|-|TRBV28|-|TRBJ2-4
CASSFGRLAKNIQYF
TGTGCCAGCAGTTTCGGCCGACTAGCCAAAAACATTCAGTACTTC
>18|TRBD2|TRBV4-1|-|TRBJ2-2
CASSQVLAGGRSPGELFF
TGCGCCAGCAGCCAAGTCCTAGCGGGAGGACGTTCGCCCGGGGAGCTGTTTTTT